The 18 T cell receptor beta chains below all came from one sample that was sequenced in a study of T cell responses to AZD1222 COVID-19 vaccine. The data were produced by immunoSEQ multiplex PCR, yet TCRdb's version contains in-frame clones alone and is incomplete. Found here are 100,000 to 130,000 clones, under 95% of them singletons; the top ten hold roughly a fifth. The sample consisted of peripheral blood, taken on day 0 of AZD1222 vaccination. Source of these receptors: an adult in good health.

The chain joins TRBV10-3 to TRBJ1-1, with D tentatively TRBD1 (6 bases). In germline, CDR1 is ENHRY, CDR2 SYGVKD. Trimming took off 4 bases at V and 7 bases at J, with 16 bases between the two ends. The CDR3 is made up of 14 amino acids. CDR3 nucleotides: TGTGCCATCAGTGGACAGGCGGGGGCGTATGAAGCTTTCTTT. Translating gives CAISGQAGAYEAFF.

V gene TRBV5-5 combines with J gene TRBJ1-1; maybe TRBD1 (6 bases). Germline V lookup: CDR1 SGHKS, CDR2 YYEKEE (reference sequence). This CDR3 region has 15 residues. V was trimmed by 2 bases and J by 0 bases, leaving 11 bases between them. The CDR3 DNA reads TGTGCCAGCAGCTTACAGGGCCGATTGAACACTGAAGCTTTCTTT. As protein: CASSLQGRLNTEAFF. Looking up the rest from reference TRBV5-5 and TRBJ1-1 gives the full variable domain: DAGVTQSPTHLIKTRGQQVTLRCSPISGHKSVSWYQQVLGQGPQFIFQYYEKEERGRGNFPDRFSARQFPNYSSELNVNALLLGDSALYLCASSLQGRLNTEAFFGQGTRLTVV.

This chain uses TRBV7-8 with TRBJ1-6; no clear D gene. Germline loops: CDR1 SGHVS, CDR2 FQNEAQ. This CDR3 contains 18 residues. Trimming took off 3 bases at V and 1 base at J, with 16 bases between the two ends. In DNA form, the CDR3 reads TGTGCCAGCAGCTTTTTGGTGCGGGGATCATCCTATAATTCACCCCTCCACTTT. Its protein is CASSFLVRGSSYNSPLHF.

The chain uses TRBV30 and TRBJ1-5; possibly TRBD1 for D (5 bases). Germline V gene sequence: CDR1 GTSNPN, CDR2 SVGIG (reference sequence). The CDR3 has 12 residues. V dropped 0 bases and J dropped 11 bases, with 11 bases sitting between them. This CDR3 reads CAWSVGTGTQHF. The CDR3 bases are TGTGCCTGGAGTGTAGGGACGGGGACCCAGCATTTT.

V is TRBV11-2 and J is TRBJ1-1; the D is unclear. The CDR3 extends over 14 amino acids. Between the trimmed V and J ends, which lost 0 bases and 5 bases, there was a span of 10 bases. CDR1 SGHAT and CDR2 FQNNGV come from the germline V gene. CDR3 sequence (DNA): TGTGCCAGCAGCTTAGAGGCAGGAAGGACTGAAGCTTTCTTT. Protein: CASSLEAGRTEAFF.

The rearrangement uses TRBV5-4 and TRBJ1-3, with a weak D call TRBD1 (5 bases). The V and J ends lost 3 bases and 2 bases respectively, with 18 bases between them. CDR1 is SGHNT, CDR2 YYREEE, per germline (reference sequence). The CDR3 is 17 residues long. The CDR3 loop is CASSSPGGRVPGNTIYF. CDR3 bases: TGTGCCAGCAGCTCCCCCGGTGGCAGGGTACCTGGAAACACCATATATTTT.

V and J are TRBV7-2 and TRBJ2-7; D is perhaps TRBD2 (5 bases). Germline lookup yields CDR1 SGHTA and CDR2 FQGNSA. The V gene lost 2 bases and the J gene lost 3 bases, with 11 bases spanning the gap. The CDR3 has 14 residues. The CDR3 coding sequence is TGTGCCAGCAGCTTACAATCGGGGTACTACGAGCAGTACTTC. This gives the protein CASSLQSGYYEQYF.

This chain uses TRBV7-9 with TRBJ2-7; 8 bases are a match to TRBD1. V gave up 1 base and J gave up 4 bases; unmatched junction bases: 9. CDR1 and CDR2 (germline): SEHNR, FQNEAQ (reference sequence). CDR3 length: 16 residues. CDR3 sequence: CASSLEPGTGRYEQYF. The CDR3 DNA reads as TGTGCCAGCAGCTTAGAACCCGGGACAGGAAGGTACGAGCAGTACTTC.

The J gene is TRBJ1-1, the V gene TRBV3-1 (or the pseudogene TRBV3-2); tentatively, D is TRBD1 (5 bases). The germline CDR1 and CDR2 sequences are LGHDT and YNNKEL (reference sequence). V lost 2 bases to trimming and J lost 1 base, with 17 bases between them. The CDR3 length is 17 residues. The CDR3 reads CASSQSPQTTGNTEAFF. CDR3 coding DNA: TGTGCCAGCAGCCAATCTCCCCAAACCACAGGGAACACTGAAGCTTTCTTT.

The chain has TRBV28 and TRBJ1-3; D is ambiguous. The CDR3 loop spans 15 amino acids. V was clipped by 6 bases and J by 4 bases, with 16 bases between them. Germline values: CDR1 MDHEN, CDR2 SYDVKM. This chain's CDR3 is CASRGNLGAGNTIYF. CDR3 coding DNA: TGTGCCAGCAGAGGAAATTTGGGAGCGGGAAACACCATATATTTT.

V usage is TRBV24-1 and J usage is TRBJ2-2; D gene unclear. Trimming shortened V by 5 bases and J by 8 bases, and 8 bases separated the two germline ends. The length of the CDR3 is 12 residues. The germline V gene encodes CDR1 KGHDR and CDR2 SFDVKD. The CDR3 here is CATSGVVGELFF. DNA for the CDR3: TGTGCCACCAGTGGGGTAGTGGGGGAGCTGTTTTTT.

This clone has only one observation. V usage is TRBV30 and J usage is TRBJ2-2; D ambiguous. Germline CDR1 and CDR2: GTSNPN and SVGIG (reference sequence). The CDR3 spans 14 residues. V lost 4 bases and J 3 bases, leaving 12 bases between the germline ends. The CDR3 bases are TGTGCCTGGAAAAGTGGGGTGTACACCGGGGAGCTGTTTTTT. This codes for CAWKSGVYTGELFF.

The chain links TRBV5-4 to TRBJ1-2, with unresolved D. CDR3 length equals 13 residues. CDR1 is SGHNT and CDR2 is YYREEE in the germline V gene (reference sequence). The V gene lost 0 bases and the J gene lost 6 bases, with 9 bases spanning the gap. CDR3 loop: CASSLAELHGYTF. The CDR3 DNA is TGTGCCAGCAGCTTGGCCGAACTCCATGGCTACACCTTC. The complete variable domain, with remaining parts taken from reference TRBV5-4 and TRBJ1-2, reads ETGVTQSPTHLIKTRGQQVTLRCSSQSGHNTVSWYQQALGQGPQFIFQYYREEENGRGNFPPRFSGLQFPNYSSELNVNALELDDSALYLCASSLAELHGYTFGSGTRLTVV.

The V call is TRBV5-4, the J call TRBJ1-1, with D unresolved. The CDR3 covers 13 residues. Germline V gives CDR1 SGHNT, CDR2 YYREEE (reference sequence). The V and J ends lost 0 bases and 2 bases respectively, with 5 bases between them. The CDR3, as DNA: TGTGCCAGCAGCTTGGGGATAAACACTGAAGCTTTCTTT. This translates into CASSLGINTEAFF.

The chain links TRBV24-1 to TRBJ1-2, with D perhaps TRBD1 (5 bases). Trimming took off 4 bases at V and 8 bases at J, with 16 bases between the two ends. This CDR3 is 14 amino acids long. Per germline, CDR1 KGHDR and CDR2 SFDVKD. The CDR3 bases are TGTGCCACCAGTGAACCGAGGCATTGGGGCGGCTACACCTTC. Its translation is CATSEPRHWGGYTF.

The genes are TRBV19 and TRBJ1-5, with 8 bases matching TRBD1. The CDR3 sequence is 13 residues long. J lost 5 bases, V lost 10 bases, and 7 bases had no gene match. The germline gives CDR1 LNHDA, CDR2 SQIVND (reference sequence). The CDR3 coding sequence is TGTGCCACCGGGGGGACAGGCCATCAGCCCCAGCATTTT. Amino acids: CATGGTGHQPQHF. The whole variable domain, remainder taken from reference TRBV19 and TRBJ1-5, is DGGITQSPKYLFRKEGQNVTLSCEQNLNHDAMYWYRQDPGQGLRLIYYSQIVNDFQKGDIAEGYSVSREKKESFPLTVTSAQKNPTAFYLCATGGTGHQPQHFGDGTRLSIL.

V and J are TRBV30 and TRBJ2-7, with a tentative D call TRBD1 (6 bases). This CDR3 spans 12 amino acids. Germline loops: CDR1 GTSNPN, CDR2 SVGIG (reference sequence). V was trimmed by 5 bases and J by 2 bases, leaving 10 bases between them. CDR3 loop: CAWQGPTYEQYF. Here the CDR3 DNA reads TGTGCCTGGCAGGGGCCCACCTACGAGCAGTACTTC. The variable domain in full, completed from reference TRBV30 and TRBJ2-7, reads SQTIHQWPATLVQPVGSPLSLECTVEGTSNPNLYWYRQAAGRGLQLLFYSVGIGQISSEVPQNLSASRPQDRQFILSSKKLLLSDSGFYLCAWQGPTYEQYFGPGTRLTVT.

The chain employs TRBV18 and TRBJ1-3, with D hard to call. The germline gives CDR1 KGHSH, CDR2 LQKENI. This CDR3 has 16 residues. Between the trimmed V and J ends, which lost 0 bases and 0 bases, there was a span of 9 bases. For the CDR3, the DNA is TGTGCCAGCTCACCACCCAACGCCCTCTCTGGAAACACCATATATTTT. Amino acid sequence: CASSPPNALSGNTIYF.